This T cell receptor (beta chain) was captured by sequencing in a study of blood T cells in healthy people across ages. Study-level results: Greater diversity and more naive CD4+ cells were seen in long-lived donors than in aged donors. Roughly linear declines in TCR beta diversity per million T cells occurred with age. The study lacked donor CMV status, which possibly confounded expanded clonotype changes.

This clonotype showed up just a few times. Its antigen is currently unknown. V lost 0 bases and J lost 7; bases outside the gene matches: 12. Germline CDR1 is MGHRA and CDR2 is YSYEKL. The CDR3 has 17 amino acids. A second PCR, run for roughly 7 to 12 cycles, used a sample-barcoded 5' primer plus a J-beta primer mix. TCRdb redid the calling of the 5' RACE reads with MiXCR, one entry per CDR3 protein. The sample shows roughly 1,500,000 distinct CDR3 sequences, around two fifths of them seen only once. At least 6.5 million PBMCs were isolated per sample. The clonotype comes from a woman aged 18-29 years in good health. Sequenced sample: blood. The rearrangement uses TRBV4-1 and TRBJ2-1; 7 bases fit TRBD2. The CDR3 coding sequence is TGCGCCAGCAGCCAAGATAGGGGCGGGAGTTATAGAAATGAGCAGTTCTTC. Amino acid sequence: CASSQDRGGSYRNEQFF.